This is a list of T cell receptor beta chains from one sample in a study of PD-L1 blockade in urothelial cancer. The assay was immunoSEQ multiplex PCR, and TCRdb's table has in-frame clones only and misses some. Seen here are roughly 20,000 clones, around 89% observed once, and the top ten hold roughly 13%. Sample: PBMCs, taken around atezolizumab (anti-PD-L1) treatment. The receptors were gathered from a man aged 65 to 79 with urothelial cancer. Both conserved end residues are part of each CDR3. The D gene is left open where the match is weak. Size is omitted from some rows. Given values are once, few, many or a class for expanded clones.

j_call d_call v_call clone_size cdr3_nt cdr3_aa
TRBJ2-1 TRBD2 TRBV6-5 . TGTGCCAGCAGCCGGACTAGCGGAGAGCAGTTCTTC CASSRTSGEQFF
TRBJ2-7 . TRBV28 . TGTGCCAGCGTTTCGGCAGCGCGGGATAGATACGAGCAGTACTTC CASVSAARDRYEQYF
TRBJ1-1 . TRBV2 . TGTGCCAGCAGTGACGCAGGGTACACTGAAGCTTTCTTT CASSDAGYTEAFF
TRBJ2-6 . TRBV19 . TGTGCCAGTAGGAAGGACAGTACCAGCTCTGGGGCCAACGTCCTGACTTTC CASRKDSTSSGANVLTF
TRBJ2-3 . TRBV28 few TGTGCCAGCAGTTTCCCGGGGTCTGGTGATACGCAGTATTTT CASSFPGSGDTQYF
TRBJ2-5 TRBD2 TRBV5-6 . TGTGCCAGCAGCAAAAGCGGGGGGCCCACCGGAGAGACCCAGTACTTC CASSKSGGPTGETQYF
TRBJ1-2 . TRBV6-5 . TGTGCCAGCAGTTACTCTGCCCTTGCGGGGGGCTACACCTTC CASSYSALAGGYTF
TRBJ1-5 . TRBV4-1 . TGCGCCAGCAGCCAAGGTTCGCTCGCCGGGTGGCCCCAGCATTTT CASSQGSLAGWPQHF
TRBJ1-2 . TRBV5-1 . TGCGCCAGCAGCTTGGCTTCCTGGAGGGATGGCTACACCTTC CASSLASWRDGYTF
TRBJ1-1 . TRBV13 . TGTGCCAGCAGCTTAGAGGGACTTTGGGGGGCTTTCTTT CASSLEGLWGAFF
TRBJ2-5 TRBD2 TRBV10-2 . TGCGCCAGCAGTGAGGGAATAGCGGGGGTAGGGGAGACCCAGTACTTC CASSEGIAGVGETQYF
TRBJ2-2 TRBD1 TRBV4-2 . TGTGCCAGTTCCGGGACAGGGCGGGGTACCGGGGAGCTGTTTTTT CASSGTGRGTGELFF
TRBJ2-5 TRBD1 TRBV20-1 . TGCAGCCGACAGGGACGAGAGACCCAGTACTTC CSRQGRETQYF
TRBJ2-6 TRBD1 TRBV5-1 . TGCGCCAGCAGCTTGGCGGGACAGGGGTGGATCGGACCTGGGGCCAACGTCCTGACTTTC CASSLAGQGWIGPGANVLTF
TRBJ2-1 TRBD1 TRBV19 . TGTGCCAGCACAGTACAGGGGGCCAACAATGAGCAGTTCTTC CASTVQGANNEQFF